The TCR beta chain under discussion was sequenced for a study of T cells in localized non-small cell lung cancer. Study-level results: Since sequencing was restricted to only one region of the tumor, intratumor heterogeneity remains a possibility. Longer overall survival associated with higher blood T cell density; shorter survival with higher adjacent-lung clonality. Among the top 100 tumor clones, a median about 59 appeared in adjacent lung.

Using immunoSEQ multiplex PCR, the repertoire was profiled, and TCRdb retains in-frame clones only, with some absent. This sample has 20,000 to 25,000 clones, with around 87% found just once. Worth noting for this clone: What it binds is unknown. A read error may account for a junction end that differs from germline.

CDR3 size: 11 residues. CDR1 is MNHNY and CDR2 is SVGAGI in the germline V gene (reference sequence). V is TRBV6-6 and J is TRBJ1-4; 8 bases match TRBD1. The sample in question was PBMCs, obtained before any cancer treatment. The TCR originated in a man aged 35 to 69 with stage II squamous cell lung carcinoma. DNA for the CDR3: TGTGCCAGCTGGGGTGGGGGGGACAGGTCTTTT. Translating gives CASWGGGDRSF.